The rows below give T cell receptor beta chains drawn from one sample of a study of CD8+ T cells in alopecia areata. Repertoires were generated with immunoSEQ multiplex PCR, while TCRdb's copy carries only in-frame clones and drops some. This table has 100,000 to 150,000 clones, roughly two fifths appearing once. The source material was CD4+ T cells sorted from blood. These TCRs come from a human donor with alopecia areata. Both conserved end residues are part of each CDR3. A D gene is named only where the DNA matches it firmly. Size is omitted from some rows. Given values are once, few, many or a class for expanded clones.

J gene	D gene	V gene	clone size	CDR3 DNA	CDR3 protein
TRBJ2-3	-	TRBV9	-	TGTGCCAGCAGCTTCCAGATGGGACCCACAGATACGCAGTATTTT	CASSFQMGPTDTQYF
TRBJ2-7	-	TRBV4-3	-	TGCGCCAGCAGCCAGGTCCCGCTGGGATCCTACGAGCAGTACTTC	CASSQVPLGSYEQYF
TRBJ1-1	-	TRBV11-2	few	TGTGCCAGCAGCCTGTCCGAGGGCGGCACTGAAGCTTTCTTT	CASSLSEGGTEAFF
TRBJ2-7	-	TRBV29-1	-	TGCAGCGTCGCGTATGGCACAAGCTCCTACGAGCAGTACTTC	CSVAYGTSSYEQYF
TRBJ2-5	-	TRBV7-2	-	TGTGCCAGCAGCTTAACCCGAGAGACCCAGTACTTC	CASSLTRETQYF
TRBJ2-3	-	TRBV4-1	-	TGCGCCAGCAGCCAACCTACAGGGAGTAATACGCAGTATTTT	CASSQPTGSNTQYF
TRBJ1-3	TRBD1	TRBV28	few	TGTGCCAGCAGGGAGGGACAGGACGCGATCTCTGGAAACACCATATATTTT	CASREGQDAISGNTIYF
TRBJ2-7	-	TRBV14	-	TGTGCCAGCGGACAGTCCTACGAGCAGTACTTC	CASGQSYEQYF
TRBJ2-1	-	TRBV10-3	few	TGTGCCATCAGTGACAGCAGAATCTCCTACAATGAGCAGTTCTTC	CAISDSRISYNEQFF
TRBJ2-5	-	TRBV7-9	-	TGTGCCAGCAGCTTAGCCTCGGAGACCCAGTACTTC	CASSLASETQYF
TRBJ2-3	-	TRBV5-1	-	TGCGCCAGCAGCTTGGCAGATACGCAGTATTTT	CASSLADTQYF
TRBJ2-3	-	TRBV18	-	TGTGCCAGCTCACCGGTCGGGACGCCAGATACGCAGTATTTT	CASSPVGTPDTQYF
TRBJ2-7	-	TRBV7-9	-	TGTGCCAGCAGCTTAGACTACGAGCAGTACTTC	CASSLDYEQYF
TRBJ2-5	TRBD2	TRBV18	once	TGTGCCAGCTCTCAATTCTCGGGGGGGCCAGCTGGAGTGCGAGAGACCCAGTACTTC	CASSQFSGGPAGVRETQYF
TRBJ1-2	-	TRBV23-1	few	TGCGCCGGGGATATTTATGGCTACACCTTC	CAGDIYGYTF
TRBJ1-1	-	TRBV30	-	TGTGCCTGGACACGCTTGACTATGAACACTGAAGCTTTCTTT	CAWTRLTMNTEAFF
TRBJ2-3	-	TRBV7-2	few	TGTGCCAGCAGCCGCCATAAAGGAACAGATACGCAGTATTTT	CASSRHKGTDTQYF
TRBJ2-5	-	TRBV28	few	TGTGCCAGCAGTAGCCCGGACAGAGAAGAGACCCAGTACTTC	CASSSPDREETQYF
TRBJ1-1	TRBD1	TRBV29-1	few	TGCAGCGTTGGGGGGACAGGCATGAACACTGAAGCTTTCTTT	CSVGGTGMNTEAFF
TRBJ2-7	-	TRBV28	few	TGTGCCAGCAGGGATCCCTACGAGCAGTACTTC	CASRDPYEQYF
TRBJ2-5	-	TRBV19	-	TGTGCCAGTAAAGTCCCGGACTTGGAGACCCAGTACTTC	CASKVPDLETQYF
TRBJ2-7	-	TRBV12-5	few	TGTGCTAGTGGTTTGGGGATAGAGCAGTACTTC	CASGLGIEQYF
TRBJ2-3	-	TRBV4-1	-	TGCGCCAGCAGCCAGGAGGGGCTAGCGAGGACAGATACGCAGTATTTT	CASSQEGLARTDTQYF
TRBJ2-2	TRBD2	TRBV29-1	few	TGCAGCGTTGAGGCCGGGAGGCGAACCGGGGAGCTGTTTTTT	CSVEAGRRTGELFF
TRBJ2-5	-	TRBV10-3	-	TGTGCCATCAGTGGTTCCCCCAGGACCCAGTACTTC	CAISGSPRTQYF
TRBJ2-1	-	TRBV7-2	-	TGTGCCAGCAGCTTACGGTGGTTAAATGAGCAGTTCTTC	CASSLRWLNEQFF
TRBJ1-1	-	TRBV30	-	TGTGCCTGGAGGGGGAACACTGAAGCTTTCTTT	CAWRGNTEAFF
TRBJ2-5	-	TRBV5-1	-	TGCGCCAGCAGCTTGTTCTCGTCGGGGACCCAGTACTTC	CASSLFSSGTQYF
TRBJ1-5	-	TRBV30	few	TGTGCCTGGAGTGTACCCGGGTCAAGTCAGCCCCAGCATTTT	CAWSVPGSSQPQHF
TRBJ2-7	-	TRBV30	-	TGTGCCTGGTCAACCGGGACCCCCTCCTACGAGCAGTACTTC	CAWSTGTPSYEQYF
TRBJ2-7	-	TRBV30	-	TGTGCCTGGAGTGTAGCAACACTCCACTCCTACGAGCAGTACTTC	CAWSVATLHSYEQYF